This T cell receptor (beta chain) was recovered during a study of T cell responses to AZD1222 COVID-19 vaccine. Study conclusions and caveats: The donors showed a predominance of white British ancestry and of females, with possible underestimation of clonal diversity. Vaccine-associated CD4 TCRs ranged over spike, dominating at 160-218 and 743-854. Only a handful of AZD1222 recipients were seropositive at baseline.

Some clones are missing from TCRdb's copy, which holds only in-frame ones; the method was immunoSEQ multiplex PCR. The sample contains some 190,000 clones, approximately 89% of which appear only once. Regarding this clone: What it binds is not known.

The CDR3 runs to 14 residues. Trimming took 3 bases from V and 1 from J, leaving 8 bases between them. CDR1 is LNHDA, CDR2 SQIVND, per germline (reference sequence). The sequencing used peripheral blood, collected 28 days after the second AZD1222 dose. This clonotype was obtained from an adult who received the AZD1222 COVID-19 vaccine. The gene calls are TRBV19 and TRBJ2-3; D remains ambiguous. CDR3 nucleotides: TGTGCCAGTAGTATTTTGGATGGCACAGATACGCAGTATTTT. Translated, it gives CASSILDGTDTQYF.